These T cell receptor beta chains were read from a single sample in a study of cytomegalovirus exposure and HLA in healthy donors. Here immunoSEQ multiplex PCR was the method, and the copy in TCRdb shows in-frame clones only, minus some. The sample consists of approximately 100,000 clones, roughly three quarters of them appearing once. Sequencing was carried out using PBMCs. These receptors were collected from a female donor in good health and CMV-seropositive. The CDR3 runs from the conserved cysteine through the conserved F or W. Fields, in order: clone size, D gene, J gene, V gene, CDR3 protein, CDR3 DNA. The D gene is left open where the match is weak. Size is omitted from some rows. Given values are once, few, many or a class for expanded clones.

.	.	TRBJ1-3	TRBV11-2	CASSLHPNGISGNTIYF	TGTGCCAGCAGCTTACATCCGAACGGTATATCTGGAAACACCATATATTTT
.	.	TRBJ2-1	TRBV5-1	CASSLAGSDNEQFF	TGCGCCAGCAGCTTGGCCGGGTCAGACAATGAGCAGTTCTTC
few	TRBD2	TRBJ2-1	TRBV10-2	CASSSGRGNYNEQFF	TGCGCCAGCAGTAGCGGGAGGGGGAACTACAATGAGCAGTTCTTC
.	.	TRBJ1-1	TRBV5-1	CASYAGGGRTEAFF	TGCGCCAGCTACGCCGGGGGGGGTCGCACTGAAGCTTTCTTT
.	TRBD1	TRBJ2-7	TRBV11-2	CASSLDLGQWEPEQYF	TGTGCCAGCAGCTTAGATCTGGGACAGTGGGAGCCCGAGCAGTACTTC
.	.	TRBJ2-3	TRBV5-1	CASSLGGHTDTQYF	TGCGCCAGCAGCTTGGGGGGCCACACAGATACGCAGTATTTT
.	TRBD1	TRBJ1-6	TRBV5-6	CASSYGTAYNSPLHF	TGTGCCAGCAGCTATGGGACAGCCTATAATTCACCCCTCCACTTT
.	.	TRBJ2-7	TRBV27	CASSLTSQHEQYF	TGTGCCAGCAGTTTGACTTCCCAGCACGAGCAGTACTTC
.	.	TRBJ2-5	TRBV2	CASADSTKETQYF	TGTGCCAGCGCCGACAGTACGAAGGAGACCCAGTACTTC
.	.	TRBJ1-5	TRBV30	CACSRGGGVSNQPQHF	TGTGCCTGTTCCCGGGGGGGAGGCGTTAGCAATCAGCCCCAGCATTTT
.	.	TRBJ1-1	TRBV5-1	CASSEIDWRAEAFF	TGCGCCAGCAGCGAAATCGATTGGAGGGCTGAAGCTTTCTTT
.	.	TRBJ1-2	TRBV4-3	CASSQDLGAGASALDGYTF	TGCGCCAGCAGCCAAGATCTGGGGGCAGGGGCCTCAGCGCTTGATGGCTACACCTTC
.	.	TRBJ2-7	TRBV6-1	CASSEVGRGYEQYF	TGTGCCAGCAGTGAAGTGGGCAGGGGCTACGAGCAGTACTTC
.	.	TRBJ1-1	TRBV11-2	CASSLDGRNTEAFF	TGTGCCAGCAGCTTAGACGGTAGGAACACTGAAGCTTTCTTT
.	TRBD1	TRBJ1-1	TRBV27	CASSLLGDRGNTEAFF	TGTGCCAGCAGTCTTCTAGGGGACAGGGGGAACACTGAAGCTTTCTTT
.	TRBD1	TRBJ1-2	TRBV4-1	CASSLTSDREGGYTF	TGCGCCAGCAGCCTCACTTCGGACAGGGAAGGTGGCTACACCTTC
.	.	TRBJ1-1	TRBV29-1	CSVATGTEAFF	TGCAGCGTTGCCACAGGGACTGAAGCTTTCTTT
.	.	TRBJ1-1	TRBV5-1	CASSPISGPGINTEAFF	TGCGCCAGCAGCCCCATTTCCGGACCGGGAATTAACACTGAAGCTTTCTTT
.	.	TRBJ2-4	TRBV2	CASSEPPGSGDSQYF	TGTGCCAGCAGTGAACCCCCAGGGTCAGGCGACAGTCAGTACTTC
.	TRBD1	TRBJ2-1	TRBV15	CATSRDPGTVNNEQFF	TGTGCCACCAGCAGAGACCCCGGGACAGTAAACAATGAGCAGTTCTTC
.	TRBD1	TRBJ1-1	TRBV7-8	CASSSGPRQGPMNTEAFF	TGTGCCAGCAGCTCGGGCCCACGACAGGGGCCAATGAACACTGAAGCTTTCTTT
.	TRBD2	TRBJ2-7	TRBV7-2	CASSRSGGSSYEQYF	TGTGCCAGCAGCCGGTCCGGGGGGAGCTCCTACGAGCAGTACTTC
few	TRBD1	TRBJ1-2	TRBV19	CASSETGYGYTF	TGTGCCAGTAGCGAGACAGGGTATGGCTACACCTTC
.	.	TRBJ2-6	TRBV19	CASRPGHLIASGANVLTF	TGTGCCAGTAGACCGGGACATTTGATCGCCTCTGGGGCCAACGTCCTGACTTTC
.	TRBD1	TRBJ1-4	TRBV18	CASSPNRGDNEKLFF	TGTGCCAGCTCGCCCAACAGGGGTGATAATGAAAAACTGTTTTTT
.	TRBD1	TRBJ2-2	TRBV7-2	CASSSGQGTTGELFF	TGTGCCAGCAGCTCGGGACAGGGTACGACCGGGGAGCTGTTTTTT
.	.	TRBJ2-7	TRBV18	CASSPLGGRFEQYF	TGTGCCAGCTCACCACTCGGGGGGCGTTTCGAGCAGTACTTC
.	TRBD1	TRBJ1-6	TRBV5-1	CASSWDRDRGNSPLHF	TGCGCCAGCAGCTGGGACCGGGACAGGGGAAATTCACCCCTCCACTTT
.	.	TRBJ2-2	TRBV27	CASSRVLNTGELFF	TGTGCCAGCAGTCGCGTCCTAAACACCGGGGAGCTGTTTTTT
.	TRBD1	TRBJ1-5	TRBV30	CASVPDRDSNQPQHF	TGTGCCTCAGTACCCGACAGGGATAGCAATCAGCCCCAGCATTTT
.	.	TRBJ1-1	TRBV5-1	CASSLAVNTEAFF	TGCGCCAGCAGCTTGGCAGTGAACACTGAAGCTTTCTTT
.	.	TRBJ1-1	TRBV18	CASSPETGPNDVTEAFF	TGTGCCAGCTCACCAGAAACAGGGCCTAATGATGTCACTGAAGCTTTCTTT
.	TRBD1	TRBJ1-5	TRBV5-5	CASSGRTGVLGQPQHF	TGTGCCAGCAGCGGGCGGACAGGGGTTTTGGGTCAGCCCCAGCATTTT
.	.	TRBJ2-1	TRBV12-5	CASGLVLGPSNNEQFF	TGTGCTAGTGGTTTGGTACTGGGCCCGTCGAACAATGAGCAGTTCTTC
.	.	TRBJ1-1	TRBV2	CASSARGGNTEAFF	TGTGCCAGCAGTGCAAGAGGCGGGAACACTGAAGCTTTCTTT
.	TRBD2	TRBJ2-7	TRBV7-9	CASSFGPGGYEQYF	TGTGCCAGCAGCTTTGGTCCGGGAGGCTACGAGCAGTACTTC
.	TRBD1	TRBJ1-4	TRBV9	CASSARGQGANEKLFF	TGTGCCAGCAGCGCCCGCGGACAGGGTGCTAATGAAAAACTGTTTTTT
.	TRBD1	TRBJ1-1	TRBV14	CASSPAGGAEAFF	TGTGCCAGCAGCCCTGCAGGGGGTGCTGAAGCTTTCTTT
.	.	TRBJ2-2	TRBV30	CAWTAGPNTGELFF	TGTGCCTGGACGGCGGGACCGAACACCGGGGAGCTGTTTTTT
.	.	TRBJ2-7	TRBV11-2	CASSTRPGSYEQYF	TGTGCCAGCAGCACCCGACCGGGCTCCTACGAGCAGTACTTC
.	TRBD1	TRBJ2-7	TRBV11-2	CASSPLGQESSYEQYF	TGTGCCAGCAGCCCCCTAGGACAGGAGAGCTCCTACGAGCAGTACTTC
.	TRBD1	TRBJ1-2	TRBV7-2	CASSQGQKSGYTF	TGTGCCAGCAGCCAGGGACAGAAAAGTGGCTACACCTTC
.	TRBD1	TRBJ2-2	TRBV15	CATSRGQGKGTGELFF	TGTGCCACCAGCAGAGGACAGGGCAAGGGCACCGGGGAGCTGTTTTTT
once	.	TRBJ2-3	TRBV5-1	CASSLASVADTQYF	TGCGCCAGCAGCTTGGCGTCGGTCGCAGATACGCAGTATTTT
.	.	TRBJ1-5	TRBV27	CASREGHNSNQPQHF	TGTGCCAGCAGGGAAGGACACAATAGCAATCAGCCCCAGCATTTT
few	.	TRBJ1-2	TRBV25-1	CASSLIGQGNGYTF	TGTGCCAGCAGTCTAATTGGTCAGGGCAATGGCTACACCTTC
.	.	TRBJ1-1	TRBV28	CASSFRLHTEAFF	TGTGCCAGCAGTTTCCGACTCCACACTGAAGCTTTCTTT
.	TRBD1	TRBJ2-7	TRBV18	CASSPRQGSNTEQYF	TGTGCCAGCTCACCAAGACAGGGCTCAAACACCGAGCAGTACTTC
.	TRBD2	TRBJ2-3	TRBV5-1	CASSLGGGLATTDTQYF	TGCGCCAGCAGCTTGGGGGGGGGACTAGCGACCACAGATACGCAGTATTTT